The clone carrying this T cell receptor beta chain appeared once. The entry originates in a study of blood T cell repertoires in COVID-19. Libraries were prepared by immunoSEQ multiplex PCR; TCRdb keeps only in-frame clonotypes and omits some of them. The data show around 310,000 clones, roughly 90% seen once. The CDR3 is made up of 13 amino acids. Trimming removed 2 bases from V and 3 bases from J, with 5 bases in between. Per the germline V gene, CDR1 is SGHTA and CDR2 is FQGTGA. The source of this sequence is a woman aged 55-70 years with acute or convalescent COVID-19. This rearrangement joins TRBV7-3 to TRBJ1-5; D is unclear. Sequenced sample: peripheral blood. In DNA form, the CDR3 reads TGTGCCAGCAGCTTATGGCCCAATCAGCCCCAGCATTTT. This codes for CASSLWPNQPQHF.